The rows below give T cell receptor beta chains drawn from one sample of a study of blood T cell repertoires in COVID-19. Generated by immunoSEQ multiplex PCR, the TCRdb table keeps only in-frame clones and is missing some. The sample lists about 84,000 clones; around four fifths were seen once. The sequenced material came from peripheral blood. The source is an elderly man with active or convalescent COVID-19. Both conserved end residues are part of each CDR3. D genes are given only for firm matches. Clone size appears in some rows only: once, few, many, or a class for an expanded clone.

d_call clone_size j_call v_call cdr3_length cdr3_aa cdr3_nt
NA NA TRBJ2-1 TRBV30 14 CAWSGASMGSEQFF TGTGCCTGGAGTGGCGCTAGTATGGGGAGTGAGCAGTTCTTC
TRBD2 NA TRBJ2-5 TRBV11-2 16 CASSPMAAGGRETQYF TGTGCCAGCAGCCCTATGGCGGCGGGAGGGCGGGAGACCCAGTACTTC
TRBD2 many TRBJ2-3 TRBV6-6 16 CASSTWGLAGTDTQYF TGTGCCAGCAGTACCTGGGGACTAGCGGGCACAGATACGCAGTATTTT
NA NA TRBJ1-4 TRBV25-1 14 CASSDQTWNEKLFF TGTGCCAGCAGTGATCAGACTTGGAATGAAAAACTGTTTTTT
NA NA TRBJ1-1 TRBV29-1 13 CSVAQGSNTEAFF TGCAGCGTTGCCCAGGGATCGAACACTGAAGCTTTCTTT
TRBD2 NA TRBJ2-3 TRBV4-1 18 CASSQYRGLAAHTGTQYF TGCGCCAGCAGCCAATATAGGGGACTAGCGGCCCATACGGGTACGCAGTATTTT
NA NA TRBJ2-5 TRBV27 15 CASSLFGADQETQYF TGTGCCAGCAGTTTATTTGGGGCAGACCAAGAGACCCAGTACTTC
NA NA TRBJ1-1 TRBV7-9 12 CASSHFTDEAFF TGTGCCAGCAGTCATTTTACAGATGAAGCTTTCTTT
TRBD1 NA TRBJ1-2 TRBV2 15 CASSERTGRPLGYTF TGTGCCAGCAGTGAGAGGACAGGGAGGCCCCTAGGCTACACCTTC
TRBD2 NA TRBJ2-1 TRBV13 19 CASSLHFRLAGGETNEQFF TGTGCCAGCAGCTTACATTTCCGACTAGCGGGGGGGGAGACGAATGAGCAGTTCTTC
TRBD2 NA TRBJ2-3 TRBV7-2 17 CASSLITSGGGTDTQYF TGTGCCAGCAGCTTAATCACTAGCGGGGGAGGGACAGATACGCAGTATTTT
TRBD1 NA TRBJ1-6 TRBV5-5 16 CASSTRGQGSNSPLHF TGTGCCAGCAGCACCCGTGGACAGGGTAGTAATTCACCCCTCCACTTT
NA once TRBJ1-4 TRBV19 16 CASNFPGQRGSEKLFF TGTGCCAGTAATTTTCCTGGACAGCGAGGGAGTGAAAAACTGTTTTTT
TRBD1 NA TRBJ1-6 TRBV25-1 17 CASSENPGGVYNSPLHF TGTGCCAGCAGTGAAAATCCAGGGGGCGTTTATAATTCACCCCTCCACTTT
NA NA TRBJ2-3 TRBV27 13 CASNLAGTDTQYF TGTGCCAGCAACCTTGCGGGGACAGATACGCAGTATTTT
NA NA TRBJ1-2 TRBV19 15 CASSTLQGSNYGYTF TGTGCCAGTAGTACTCTTCAGGGGTCAAACTATGGCTACACCTTC
NA NA TRBJ2-3 TRBV30 15 CARSQRRGGPDTQYF TGTGCGCGGAGCCAAAGGAGGGGGGGCCCTGATACGCAGTATTTT
NA once TRBJ1-2 TRBV5-1 13 CASSWEGPGGYTF TGCGCCAGCAGCTGGGAGGGGCCGGGTGGCTACACCTTC
TRBD2 NA TRBJ2-7 TRBV25-1 14 CASSELGGRDFLYF TGTGCCAGCAGTGAATTGGGCGGGAGGGATTTTCTGTACTTC
NA NA TRBJ2-1 TRBV7-7 16 CASSPTTGVTYNEQFF TGTGCCAGCAGCCCCACGACAGGAGTAACCTACAATGAGCAGTTCTTC
TRBD1 NA TRBJ1-2 TRBV12-3/TRBV12-4 12 CATNLGQVGYTF TGTGCCACCAACCTCGGACAGGTTGGCTACACCTTC
TRBD2 NA TRBJ2-7 TRBV5-1 16 CASTGGTSGRSYEQYF TGCGCCAGCACCGGAGGGACTAGCGGGCGATCCTACGAGCAGTACTTC
NA NA TRBJ1-2 TRBV14 13 CASSQWGLIGYTF TGTGCCAGCAGCCAATGGGGGCTGATTGGCTACACCTTC
NA NA TRBJ1-4 TRBV30 15 CAWRVGPGANEKLFF TGTGCCTGGAGGGTCGGCCCCGGGGCTAATGAAAAACTGTTTTTT
NA NA TRBJ2-4 TRBV28 14 CASSFQSGRNIQYF TGTGCCAGCAGTTTTCAGTCAGGCAGGAACATTCAGTACTTC
TRBD2 NA TRBJ2-5 TRBV14 15 CASSQGTSGVETQYF TGTGCCAGCAGCCAAGGGACTAGCGGGGTTGAGACCCAGTACTTC
NA NA TRBJ1-2 TRBV5-1 15 CASSLSPGSNYGYTF TGCGCCAGCAGCTTGAGTCCAGGGTCTAACTATGGCTACACCTTC
TRBD2 NA TRBJ2-5 TRBV2 16 CASSPGTSGGQETQYF TGTGCCAGCAGTCCCGGGACTAGCGGGGGACAAGAGACCCAGTACTTC
NA NA TRBJ1-5 TRBV12-3/TRBV12-4 13 CASSPSQGQPQHF TGTGCCAGCAGTCCCTCTCAGGGGCAGCCCCAGCATTTT
TRBD2 NA TRBJ2-7 TRBV4-2 16 CASSQDWTSGIYEQYF TGTGCCAGCAGCCAAGATTGGACTAGCGGGATATACGAGCAGTACTTC
NA NA TRBJ1-1 TRBV14 17 CASSQVSGGWINTEAFF TGTGCCAGCAGCCAAGTATCGGGGGGGTGGATAAACACTGAAGCTTTCTTT
NA NA TRBJ1-1 TRBV28 13 CASSLSGFAEAFF TGTGCCAGCAGTTTATCAGGGTTCGCTGAAGCTTTCTTT
NA NA TRBJ1-6 TRBV30 14 CAWSLRGYNSPLHF TGTGCCTGGAGTTTGCGGGGGTATAATTCACCCCTCCACTTT
NA once TRBJ1-2 TRBV27 15 CASSRISGVDYGYTF TGTGCCAGCAGCCGAATTTCGGGGGTTGACTATGGCTACACCTTC
TRBD2 NA TRBJ2-3 TRBV19 15 CASSIGGGATDTQYF TGTGCCAGTAGTATCGGCGGGGGGGCCACAGATACGCAGTATTTT
NA NA TRBJ1-6 TRBV5-6 14 CASSVGRANSPLHF TGTGCCAGCAGCGTCGGCAGGGCTAATTCACCCCTCCACTTT
NA NA TRBJ2-1 TRBV7-9 13 CASSLWGSNEQFF TGTGCCAGCAGCTTATGGGGCTCAAATGAGCAGTTCTTC
NA NA TRBJ2-3 TRBV27 12 CASSTGWRTQYF TGTGCCAGCAGCACAGGGTGGAGGACGCAGTATTTT
NA NA TRBJ1-4 TRBV18 16 CASSPQGGLEGRKLFF TGTGCCAGCTCACCACAGGGGGGGCTTGAAGGTCGGAAACTGTTTTTT
TRBD1 NA TRBJ2-1 TRBV29-1 14 CSVRGTGTYNEQFF TGCAGCGTCCGCGGGACAGGGACGTACAATGAGCAGTTCTTC
TRBD2 NA TRBJ2-3 TRBV7-8 16 CASSRGLAGAVDTQYF TGTGCCAGCAGCCGAGGACTAGCGGGAGCAGTAGATACGCAGTATTTT
NA NA TRBJ1-1 TRBV12-5 13 CASGLRGGTEAFF TGTGCTAGTGGTTTGAGAGGGGGCACTGAAGCTTTCTTT
NA NA TRBJ1-3 TRBV5-4 15 CASSLNRAYGNTIYF TGTGCCAGCAGCTTAAACAGGGCCTATGGAAACACCATATATTTT
TRBD2 NA TRBJ2-1 TRBV11-3 15 CASSPSSGVYNEQFF TGTGCCAGCAGCCCCTCTAGCGGGGTTTACAATGAGCAGTTCTTC
NA NA TRBJ1-3 TRBV5-1 15 CASSPQTDNGNTIYF TGCGCCAGCAGCCCTCAGACAGACAATGGAAACACCATATATTTT